The clone carrying this TCR beta chain occurred once. The data were obtained in a study of blood T cell repertoires in COVID-19. Study context: Material from acute and convalescent COVID-19 was sourced from the United States, Italy and Spain. Sample material is recorded as cDNA or gDNA derived from T cells, B-cell-depleted T cells, or PBMCs.

Germline CDR1 is ENHRY and CDR2 is SYGVKD. Trimming removed 3 bases from V and 3 bases from J, with 3 bases in between. This CDR3 is 12 amino acids long. How the authors handled the data: For nucleated cells, counts were estimated from reference gene primer amplification. Assay used: immunoSEQ multiplex PCR; TCRdb lists only in-frame clones, some missing. The V and J calls and clone size come from that table; D and trimming were worked out from the DNA. Among roughly 120,000 clones listed, about 78% were seen once. This receptor was identified in a human donor in a cohort sampled during active or convalescent COVID-19. Sample: peripheral blood. V and J are TRBV10-3 and TRBJ2-1; no clear D. The CDR3 loop is CAISDSYNEQFF. Here the CDR3 DNA reads TGTGCCATCAGTGACAGCTACAATGAGCAGTTCTTC.